This T cell receptor beta chain appears in the sequencing data of a study of shared clonotypes between healthy human individuals (dated by TCRdb to 2019 to 2021). A note on the overall study: The cohort comprised two women and a few men aged 18 to 49 years. Blood TCR repertoires of a handful of healthy adults were deeply sequenced to estimate repertoire size and the extent of clonotype sharing between individuals. To increase sequencing depth and limit assay-specific biases, TCR repertoire library preparation and sequencing were carried out by different laboratories using diverse techniques. Leukapheresis yielded between about 0.85 and 9 billion PBMCs per donor.

Comments on this clone: This clone's antigen is unknown. Base-call qualities are not available, and no considerably larger clone is one nucleotide away.

The full study reports these points: Pairwise subsampling indicated that sequencing depth was expected to affect the degree of clonotype sharing among donors. Because the study included a small number of donors, the genetic and exposure-history diversity represented was limited. Sampling was restricted to blood, and TCR repertoires in tissues likely differ from the TCR repertoires found in blood.

The donors were healthy, HIV-negative adults who had no recently reported acute infections or vaccinations. Every donor was a Caucasian adult residing in Nashville, Tennessee, USA. For unsorted samples, tens of millions of PBMCs were counted and genomic DNA was extracted with the QIAamp DNA Blood Mini kit. After blood collection by leukapheresis, PBMCs were isolated using Ficoll-Histopaque density gradient centrifugation and then cryopreserved in the vapor phase of liquid nitrogen. Reading the germline V gene (reference sequence) gives CDR1 SGHKS and CDR2 YYEKEE. V is shortened by 4 bases, J by 6 bases, and the region joining them spans 17 bases. The cysteine opens and the phenylalanine closes a CDR3 of 15 amino acids. The sequence is cut down to CDR3 DNA, 45 bases in frame from base 1. TCR CDR3 regions were amplified from genomic DNA by multiplex PCR using the deep immunoSEQ assay. Extracted genomic DNA from each cell subset was distributed evenly across all wells of several immunoSEQ 96-well plates, and each plate was treated as a replicate. For unsorted PBMC, roughly 0.3 ug genomic DNA, equal to 30,000 or so T cell genomes, was loaded into each replicate PCR. Unsorted PBMC genomic DNA was sequenced across ten immunoSEQ deep assay plates. Purified libraries were quantified with a Qubit 3.0 fluorometer, sized on a Bioanalyzer 2100, and re-quantified with the KAPA Library Quantification kit. Every immunoSEQ 96-well plate was sequenced on a separate single-read 150-cycle Illumina NextSeq 550 flow cell. Regarding the original processing steps: Because only junctional sequences without quality scores were contained in the immunoSEQ output, filtering matching that applied to full-length reads could not be performed. To assign V/J genes and CDR3, sequences were annotated using PyIR, a Python wrapper for IgBLAST v1.9, with IMGT germline references. Any read was removed if the V/J assignment was weak (E-value above 1e-6), the CDR3 was missing, or the read contained stop codons, out-of-frame junctions, or ambiguous translated residues. V3J clonotypes were defined by identical inferred V gene, J gene, and CDR3 amino acid sequence. The percentage overlap between two repertoires was calculated by dividing the number of shared unique clonotypes by the size of the smaller repertoire. RTK rarefaction, the Chao1 estimator, and Recon v2.1 estimates of unobserved clonotypes were used to assess repertoire richness. Not all clones reach the TCRdb copy of this immuneACCESS table, which keeps in-frame sequences only. Checked studies attribute under half of the gap to unresolved V genes and leave the rest unexplained. V and J calls and clone size are those listed in that table; D and trimming were worked out from the DNA. Within this sample are under 600,000 clones, with 60% to 80% of them counted one time only. Clones ranked in the top ten supply approximately 12% of the sample.

Sequencing was carried out using PBMCs. The rearranged chain carries TRBV5-5 and TRBJ1-5; D gene: possibly TRBD1, on 6 matching bases. The sequence was obtained from a woman in her thirties or forties in good health. Some clones in this sample may be carry-over from other donors' samples. The CDR3 region reads CASSATRGNSQPQHF. DNA sequence: TGTGCCAGCAGCGCAACCAGGGGTAACTCTCAGCCCCAGCATTTT.